The 21 T cell receptor beta chains in this list originate from one sample, sequenced in a study of cytomegalovirus exposure and HLA in healthy donors. Vbeta (60) and Jbeta (13) primers were used in the PCR. Profiling relied on immunoSEQ multiplex PCR, and the TCRdb table lists in-frame clones only, not all of them. The sample carries around 99,000 clones, 77% recorded once. The sample comprised PBMCs. These receptors were collected from a man between 45 and 60 years old in good health and CMV-seropositive.

The chain recombines TRBV7-2 with TRBJ2-5; TRBD2 agrees at 10 bases. CDR3 size: 16 residues. The trim removed 4 bases at V and 0 bases at J, leaving 5 bases unmatched. The germline V gene encodes CDR1 SGHTA and CDR2 FQGNSA. CDR3 in amino acids: CASSSTSGLHQETQYF. In DNA form, the CDR3 reads TGTGCCAGCAGCTCGACTAGCGGGCTCCACCAAGAGACCCAGTACTTC.

This clone was observed a single time. This rearrangement joins TRBV5-1 to TRBJ2-1; perhaps TRBD1 as D (6 bases). Trimming shortened V by 1 base and J by 4 bases, and 15 bases separated the two germline ends. The CDR3 sequence is 16 residues long. The germline V gene encodes CDR1 SGHRS and CDR2 YFSETQ. CDR3 amino acids: CASSLISGVEYNEQFF. The CDR3 nucleotides read TGCGCCAGCAGCTTGATATCAGGGGTCGAATACAATGAGCAGTTCTTC.

The chain couples TRBV18 to TRBJ1-3, with no clear D. Germline loops: CDR1 KGHSH, CDR2 LQKENI. The V gene lost 3 bases and the J gene lost 3 bases, with 6 bases spanning the gap. The CDR3 has 13 amino acids. This CDR3 is CASSPTVGNTIYF. CDR3 DNA: TGTGCCAGCTCACCTACAGTTGGAAACACCATATATTTT.

The rearrangement joins TRBV6-5 to TRBJ1-2, with a possible D match to TRBD1 (5 bases). The germline V gene encodes CDR1 MNHEY and CDR2 SVGAGI. The CDR3 totals 14 residues. V lost 5 bases and J lost 6, with 16 bases in between. The CDR3 DNA is TGTGCCAGCAGTCCCCAGGGTTCCCTCAATGGCTACACCTTC. Its protein product is CASSPQGSLNGYTF.

The rearrangement links TRBV5-1 to TRBJ1-5; 9 bases are shared with TRBD1. This CDR3 is 14 amino acids long. The germline V gene encodes CDR1 SGHRS and CDR2 YFSETQ. V shed 0 bases, J shed 7 bases, and the junction held 2 bases outside the gene matches. CDR3 residues: CASSLGTGEQPQHF. The CDR3 DNA follows: TGCGCCAGCAGCTTGGGGACAGGGGAACAGCCCCAGCATTTT.

The chain recombines TRBV29-1 with TRBJ1-4; 7 bases fit TRBD1. Germline CDR1 reads SQVTM; CDR2 reads ANQGSEA. The CDR3 length is 13 residues. V shed 3 bases, J shed 5 bases, and the junction held 3 bases outside the gene matches. CDR3 sequence: CSVDETGNEKLFF. The CDR3 region has the DNA TGCAGCGTTGATGAGACAGGGAATGAAAAACTGTTTTTT.

This chain connects TRBV5-6 to TRBJ2-5, with D maybe TRBD2 (6 bases). In germline, CDR1 is SGHDT, CDR2 YYEEEE. This CDR3 comprises 16 residues. The V gene lost 1 base and the J gene lost 3 bases, with 16 bases spanning the gap. CDR3 in amino acids: CASSLRMGLGEETQYF. DNA of the CDR3: TGTGCCAGCAGCTTGCGGATGGGACTGGGGGAAGAGACCCAGTACTTC.

The J gene is TRBJ2-3, the V gene TRBV4-3, with 8 bases aligning to TRBD1. The CDR3 consists of 14 residues. Trimming removed 4 bases from V and 0 bases from J; junction bases left unmatched: 0. Germline CDR1 and CDR2: LGHNA and YSLEER. The CDR3 spells CASSRQGSTDTQYF. The CDR3 DNA follows: TGCGCCAGCAGCCGACAGGGGAGCACAGATACGCAGTATTTT.

The chain recombines TRBV5-1 with TRBJ2-5, with D maybe TRBD1 (6 bases). Matching the DNA end better, TRBJ2-7 makes the J call doubtful. The CDR3 length is 14 residues. Per germline, CDR1 SGHRS and CDR2 YFSETQ. The DNA of the CDR3 is TGCGCCAGCAGCTTGGACAGGGCGTCCTACGAGCAGTACTTC. Amino acid sequence: CASSLDRASYEQYF.

V and J are TRBV6-6 and TRBJ1-1; D is possibly TRBD1 (5 bases). The CDR3 consists of 14 residues. V gave up 6 bases and J gave up 0 bases, with 11 bases separating them. Germline V lookup: CDR1 MNHNY, CDR2 SVGAGI (reference sequence). The CDR3 sequence is CASRLQEMNTEAFF. CDR3 DNA: TGTGCCAGCAGACTACAGGAGATGAACACTGAAGCTTTCTTT.

The chain joins TRBV2 to TRBJ2-5; 7 bases map to TRBD2. The CDR3 extends over 16 amino acids. The germline gives CDR1 SNHLY, CDR2 FYNNEI. The trim removed 7 bases at V and 4 bases at J, leaving 15 bases unmatched. The CDR3 DNA reads TGTGCCAGCAACCTCAAAGTGGAAGGGAGGGGAGAGACCCAGTACTTC. It is translated as CASNLKVEGRGETQYF.

The chain links TRBV7-2 to TRBJ1-3; D possibly corresponds to TRBD1 (6 bases). Germline loops: CDR1 SGHTA, CDR2 FQGNSA. This CDR3 has 18 amino acids. V was trimmed by 0 bases and J by 1 base, leaving 16 bases between them. The CDR3 DNA sequence: TGTGCCAGCAGCTTAGCGTGGGAACAGGGTCCGTCTGGAAACACCATATATTTT. Protein: CASSLAWEQGPSGNTIYF.

The gene calls are TRBV14 and TRBJ1-1, with a tentative D call TRBD1 (6 bases). The V end was cut by 0 bases, the J end by 4 bases, with 6 bases between. The germline CDR1 and CDR2 sequences are SGHDN and FVKESK. This CDR3 comprises 13 residues. The CDR3 sequence is CASSQDRGTEAFF. The CDR3 region has the DNA TGTGCCAGCAGCCAAGACAGGGGCACTGAAGCTTTCTTT.

This clone turned up a few times. The chain combines TRBV13 with TRBJ1-2; D is unresolved. The CDR3 loop spans 11 amino acids. Trimming stripped 1 base from V and 6 bases from J, with 3 bases between. The germline V gene has CDR1 PRHDT and CDR2 FYEKMQ (reference sequence). CDR3 coding DNA: TGTGCCAGCAGCTTAGCAGATGGCTACACCTTC. It encodes CASSLADGYTF.

The genes are TRBV5-1 and TRBJ2-1; D may be TRBD1 (5 bases). There are 16 residues in the CDR3. Germline CDR1 SGHRS, CDR2 YFSETQ. Trimming removed 0 bases at V and 4 bases at J, with 14 bases between. The CDR3 nucleotides read TGCGCCAGCAGCTTGGCGCCCCCGACAGATTACAATGAGCAGTTCTTC. This translates into CASSLAPPTDYNEQFF.

The CDR3 is CSVEGLGPRHGNTIYF. The CDR3 DNA sequence: TGCAGCGTGGAGGGCCTTGGACCTCGTCATGGAAACACCATATATTTT. The chain combines TRBV29-1 with TRBJ1-3; D ambiguous. This CDR3 contains 16 residues. Trimming removed 6 bases from V and 3 bases from J, with 21 bases in between. CDR1 SQVTM and CDR2 ANQGSEA come from the germline V gene.

This clone was detected only a few times. The chain carries TRBV27 and TRBJ2-2; 8 bases fit TRBD2. There are 14 residues in the CDR3. V shed 11 bases, J shed 4 bases, and the junction held 9 bases outside the gene matches. The V gene's germline CDR1 is MNHEY and CDR2 SMNVEV (reference sequence). The CDR3 reads CACRGAGGTGELFF. CDR3 sequence (DNA): TGTGCCTGTCGCGGGGCGGGGGGCACCGGGGAGCTGTTTTTT.

This clone was detected only a few times. The CDR3: CATSRDRGAATDTQYF. In DNA form, the CDR3 reads TGTGCCACCAGCAGAGACAGGGGAGCTGCCACAGATACGCAGTATTTT. The chain combines TRBV15 with TRBJ2-3, with TRBD1 as a possible D gene (6 bases). The germline V and J ends were trimmed by 0 bases and 2 bases, with 12 bases remaining between them. Germline-derived CDR1 and CDR2 are LNHNV and YYDKDF (reference sequence). The CDR3 extends over 16 amino acids. Complete variable domain (other parts from reference TRBV15 and TRBJ2-3): DAMVIQNPRYQVTQFGKPVTLSCSQTLNHNVMYWYQQKSSQAPKLLFHYYDKDFNNEADTPDNFQSRRPNTSFCFLDIRSPGLGDTAMYLCATSRDRGAATDTQYFGPGTRLTVL.

The CDR3 spells CASSLGTTYEQYF. The CDR3 region has the DNA TGTGCCAGCTCCCTCGGGACTACCTACGAGCAGTACTTC. The rearrangement uses TRBV18 and TRBJ2-7; 7 bases map to TRBD2. J was trimmed by 2 bases and V by 6 bases; bases with no gene match: 4. This CDR3 has 13 residues. Germline CDR1 and CDR2: KGHSH and LQKENI.

The chain uses TRBV18 and TRBJ2-7, with TRBD1 matching over 10 bases. Germline V gene data show CDR1 as KGHSH and CDR2 as LQKENI. The CDR3 has 15 amino acids. V lost 6 bases to trimming and J lost 4 bases; unmatched junction nucleotides: 9. CDR3 in amino acids: CASSPGQGEVYEQYF. The CDR3 bases are TGTGCCAGCTCTCCCGGACAGGGGGAAGTTTACGAGCAGTACTTC. The variable domain in full, completed from reference TRBV18 and TRBJ2-7, reads NAGVMQNPRHLVRRRGQEARLRCSPMKGHSHVYWYRQLPEEGLKFMVYLQKENIIDESGMPKERFSAEFPKEGPSILRIQQVVRGDSAAYFCASSPGQGEVYEQYFGPGTRLTVT.

The chain has TRBV29-1 and TRBJ2-2; D not resolved. This CDR3 comprises 14 residues. The germline CDR1 and CDR2 sequences are SQVTM and ANQGSEA. V was trimmed by 7 bases and J by 2 bases, leaving 14 bases between them. The CDR3 is CSGRVNFNTGELFF. CDR3 bases: TGCAGCGGTCGGGTGAACTTTAACACCGGGGAGCTGTTTTTT.